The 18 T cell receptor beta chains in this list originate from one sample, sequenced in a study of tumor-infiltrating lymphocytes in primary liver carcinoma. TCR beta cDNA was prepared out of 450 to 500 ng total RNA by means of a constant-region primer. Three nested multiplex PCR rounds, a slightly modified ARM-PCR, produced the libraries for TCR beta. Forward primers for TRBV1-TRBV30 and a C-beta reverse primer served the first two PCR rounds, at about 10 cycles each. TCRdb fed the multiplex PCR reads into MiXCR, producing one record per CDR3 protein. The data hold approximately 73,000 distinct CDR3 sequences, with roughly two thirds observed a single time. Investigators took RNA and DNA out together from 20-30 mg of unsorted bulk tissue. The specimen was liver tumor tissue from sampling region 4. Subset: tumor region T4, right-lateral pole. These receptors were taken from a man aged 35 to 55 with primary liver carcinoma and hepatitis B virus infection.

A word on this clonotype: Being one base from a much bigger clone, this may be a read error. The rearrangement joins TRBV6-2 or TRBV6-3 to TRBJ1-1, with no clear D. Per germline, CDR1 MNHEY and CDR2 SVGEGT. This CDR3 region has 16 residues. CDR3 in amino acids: CAISDGPESGVTEAFF. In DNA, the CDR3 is TGTGCCATCAGTGACGGCCCCGAGAGCGGAGTCACTGAAGCTTTCTTT.

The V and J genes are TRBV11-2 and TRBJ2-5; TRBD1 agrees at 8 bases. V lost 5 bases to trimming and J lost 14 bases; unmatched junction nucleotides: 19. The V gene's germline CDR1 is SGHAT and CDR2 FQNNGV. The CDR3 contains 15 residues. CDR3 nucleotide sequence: TGTGCCAGCAGCCTAAGGCCAGGGGGCGAGGAGACTCAATACTTC. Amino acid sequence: CASSLRPGGEETQYF.

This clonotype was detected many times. In DNA, the CDR3 is TGCGCCAGCAGCTTCAGGGAGGATTCCTACGAGCAGTACTTC. Its protein is CASSFREDSYEQYF. The genes are TRBV5-1 and TRBJ2-7, with D tentatively TRBD2 (6 bases). The CDR3 has 14 amino acids. Germline V lookup: CDR1 SGHRS, CDR2 YFSETQ. V lost 2 bases and J lost 1, with 10 bases in between.

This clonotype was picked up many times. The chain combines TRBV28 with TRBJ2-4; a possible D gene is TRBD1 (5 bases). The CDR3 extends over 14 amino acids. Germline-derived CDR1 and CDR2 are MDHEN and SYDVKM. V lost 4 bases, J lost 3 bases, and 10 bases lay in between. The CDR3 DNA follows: TGTGCCAGCAGTTCGAAGGGGCGCAAAAACATTCAGTACTTC. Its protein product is CASSSKGRKNIQYF.

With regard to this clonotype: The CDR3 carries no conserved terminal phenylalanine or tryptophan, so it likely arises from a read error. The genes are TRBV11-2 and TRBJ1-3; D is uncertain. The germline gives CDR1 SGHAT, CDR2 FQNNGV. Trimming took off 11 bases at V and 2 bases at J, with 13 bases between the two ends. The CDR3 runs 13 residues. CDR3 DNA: TGTGCCTCAGCCCAGGCGGCTGGAAACACCATATATTCT. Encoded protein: CASAQAAGNTIYS.

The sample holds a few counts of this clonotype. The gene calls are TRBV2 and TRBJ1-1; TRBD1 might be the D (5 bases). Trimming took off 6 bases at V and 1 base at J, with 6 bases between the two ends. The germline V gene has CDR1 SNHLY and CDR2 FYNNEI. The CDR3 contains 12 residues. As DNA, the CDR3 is TGTGCCAGCAGAACAGGGAACACTGAAGCTTTCTTT. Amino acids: CASRTGNTEAFF.

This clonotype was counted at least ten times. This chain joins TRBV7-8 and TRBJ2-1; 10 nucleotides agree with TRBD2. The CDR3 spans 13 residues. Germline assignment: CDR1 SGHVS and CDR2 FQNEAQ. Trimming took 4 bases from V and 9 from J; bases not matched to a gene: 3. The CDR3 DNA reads TGTGCCAGCAGCTCCGGGACTAGCGTTGAGCAGTTCTTC. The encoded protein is CASSSGTSVEQFF.

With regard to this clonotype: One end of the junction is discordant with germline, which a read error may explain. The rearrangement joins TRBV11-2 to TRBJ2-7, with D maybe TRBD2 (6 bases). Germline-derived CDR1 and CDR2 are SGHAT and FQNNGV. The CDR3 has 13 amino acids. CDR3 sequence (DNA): TGTGCCAGCAGTAGGGAGGACCATTACGAACAGTATTTC. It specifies CASSREDHYEQYF.

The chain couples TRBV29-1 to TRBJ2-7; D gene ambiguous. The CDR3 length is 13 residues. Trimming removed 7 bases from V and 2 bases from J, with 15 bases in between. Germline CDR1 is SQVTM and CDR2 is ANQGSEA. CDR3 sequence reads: CSAGVHGAYEQYF. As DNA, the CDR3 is TGCAGCGCTGGAGTCCACGGCGCCTACGAGCAGTACTTC.

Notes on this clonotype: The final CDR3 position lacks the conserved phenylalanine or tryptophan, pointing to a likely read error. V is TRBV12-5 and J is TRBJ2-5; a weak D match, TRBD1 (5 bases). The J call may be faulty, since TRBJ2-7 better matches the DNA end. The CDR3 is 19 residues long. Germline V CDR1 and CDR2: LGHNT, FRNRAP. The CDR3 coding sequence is TGTGCTAGTGGTTTGGGGTGCAACTTCACAGGTCCCCATAGGTACGAGCAGTACCTC. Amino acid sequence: CASGLGCNFTGPHRYEQYL.

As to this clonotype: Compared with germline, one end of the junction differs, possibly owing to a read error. The CDR3 is CASSPGLVGYNEQLF. In DNA, the CDR3 is TGTGCCAGCAGCCCAGGACTAGTGGGTTACAATGAGCAGCTCTTC. The V gene is TRBV7-8, the J gene TRBJ2-1; TRBD2 matches at 7 bases. The CDR3 has 15 amino acids. Germline V gives CDR1 SGHVS, CDR2 FQNEAQ.

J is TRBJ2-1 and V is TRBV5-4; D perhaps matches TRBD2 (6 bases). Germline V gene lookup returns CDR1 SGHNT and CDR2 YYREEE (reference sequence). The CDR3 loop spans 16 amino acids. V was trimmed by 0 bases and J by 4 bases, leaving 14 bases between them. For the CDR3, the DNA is TGTGCCAGCAGCTTGGATGGCGGGACCTTATACAATGAGCAGTTCTTC. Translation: CASSLDGGTLYNEQFF. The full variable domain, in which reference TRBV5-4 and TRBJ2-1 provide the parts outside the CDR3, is ETGVTQSPTHLIKTRGQQVTLRCSSQSGHNTVSWYQQALGQGPQFIFQYYREEENGRGNFPPRFSGLQFPNYSSELNVNALELDDSALYLCASSLDGGTLYNEQFFGPGTRLTVL.

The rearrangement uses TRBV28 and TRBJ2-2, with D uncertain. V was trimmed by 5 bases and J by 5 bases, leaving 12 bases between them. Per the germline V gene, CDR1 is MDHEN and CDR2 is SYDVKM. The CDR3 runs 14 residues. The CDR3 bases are TGTGCCAGCAGTACCCGAGAAGTTACCGGGGAGCTGTTTTTT. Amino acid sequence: CASSTREVTGELFF.

This CDR3 is CASSLGAGEAFF. As DNA, the CDR3 is TGTGCCAGCAGCTTAGGGGCAGGTGAAGCTTTCTTT. V is TRBV11-2 and J is TRBJ1-1; D is unresolved. This CDR3 is built from 12 residues. CDR1 SGHAT and CDR2 FQNNGV come from the germline V gene. V was shortened by 1 base and J by 7 bases, with 7 bases between the two germline ends.

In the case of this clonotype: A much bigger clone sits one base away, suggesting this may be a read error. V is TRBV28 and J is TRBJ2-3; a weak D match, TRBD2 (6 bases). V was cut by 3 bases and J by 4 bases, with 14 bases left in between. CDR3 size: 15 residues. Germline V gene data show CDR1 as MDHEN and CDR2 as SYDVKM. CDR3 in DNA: TGTGCCAGCAGTTTGGCGGGACCAGCCTCAGATACGCAGTATTTT. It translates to CASSLAGPASDTQYF.

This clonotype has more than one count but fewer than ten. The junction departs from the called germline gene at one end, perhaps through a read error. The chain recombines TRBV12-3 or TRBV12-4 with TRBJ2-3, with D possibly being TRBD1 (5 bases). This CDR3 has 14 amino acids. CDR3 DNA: TGTGCCATCAGTTTAGGGCAGGGCACAGATACGCAGTATTTC. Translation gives CAISLGQGTDTQYF.

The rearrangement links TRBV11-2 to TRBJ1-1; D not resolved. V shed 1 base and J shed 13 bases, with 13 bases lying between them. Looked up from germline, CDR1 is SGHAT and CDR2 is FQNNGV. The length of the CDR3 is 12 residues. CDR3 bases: TGTGCCAGCAGCTTAGGGTACACTATAGTTTTCTTT. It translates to CASSLGYTIVFF.

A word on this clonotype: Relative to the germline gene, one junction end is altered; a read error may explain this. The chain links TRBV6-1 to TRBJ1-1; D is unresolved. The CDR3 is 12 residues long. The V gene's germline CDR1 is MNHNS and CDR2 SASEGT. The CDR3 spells CTSSAQNTEAFF. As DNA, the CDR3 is TGTACCAGCAGTGCACAGAACACTGAAGCTTTCTTT.